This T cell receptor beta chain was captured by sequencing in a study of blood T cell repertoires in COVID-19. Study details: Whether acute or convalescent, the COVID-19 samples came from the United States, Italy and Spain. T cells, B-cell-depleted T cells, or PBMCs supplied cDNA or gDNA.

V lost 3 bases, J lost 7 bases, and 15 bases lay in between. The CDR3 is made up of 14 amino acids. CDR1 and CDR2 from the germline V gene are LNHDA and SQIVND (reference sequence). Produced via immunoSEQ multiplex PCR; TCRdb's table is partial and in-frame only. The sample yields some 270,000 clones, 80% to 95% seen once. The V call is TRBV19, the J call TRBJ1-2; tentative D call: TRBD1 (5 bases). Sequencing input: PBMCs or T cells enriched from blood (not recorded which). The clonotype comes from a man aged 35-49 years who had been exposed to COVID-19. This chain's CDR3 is CASSIWQGTFGYTF. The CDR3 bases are TGTGCCAGTAGTATTTGGCAGGGTACTTTTGGCTACACCTTC.